These 10 T cell receptor beta chains were all obtained from the same sample, sequenced in a study of cytomegalovirus exposure and HLA in healthy donors. The PCR used 60 Vbeta and 13 Jbeta primers. Assay used: immunoSEQ multiplex PCR; TCRdb lists only in-frame clones, some missing. Counted here are under 200,000 clones, roughly 71% occurring once; the ten biggest clones make up 2.5% to 3%. Sequencing input: PBMCs. The source of these receptors is a woman between 50 and 59 years old in good health and CMV-seropositive.

The rearrangement uses TRBV11-2 and TRBJ2-1, with D unclear. This CDR3 contains 14 residues. Per germline, CDR1 SGHAT and CDR2 FQNNGV. Trimming pared 1 base from V and 12 bases from J, leaving 16 bases between. The CDR3 loop is CASSLGLDPIGQFF. As DNA, the CDR3 is TGTGCCAGCAGCTTAGGCCTAGATCCAATCGGGCAGTTCTTC.

The chain links TRBV6-1 to TRBJ2-3, with D maybe TRBD1 (5 bases). Germline assignment: CDR1 MNHNS and CDR2 SASEGT. The V end was cut by 5 bases, the J end by 0 bases, with 12 bases between. This CDR3 is built from 15 residues. The CDR3 sequence is CASSLPGASTDTQYF. The DNA of the CDR3 is TGTGCCAGCAGTTTACCTGGGGCTAGCACAGATACGCAGTATTTT.

The chain uses TRBV28 and TRBJ2-1; 14 bases align to TRBD2. The CDR3 length is 16 residues. Trimming cost V 4 bases and J 10 bases; bases outside gene matches: 9. Germline V gives CDR1 MDHEN, CDR2 SYDVKM. CDR3 in DNA: TGTGCCAGCAGTTCCCGACTAGCGGGGGGGCCTAAAGAGCAGTTCTTC. As protein: CASSSRLAGGPKEQFF.

This chain joins TRBV7-9 and TRBJ1-2; D gene ambiguous. The germline V gene has CDR1 SEHNR and CDR2 FQNEAQ (reference sequence). The CDR3 covers 15 residues. Trimming left V 1 base short and J 6 bases short, with 15 bases between. CDR3 sequence reads: CASSLDWRIYDGYTF. The DNA of the CDR3 is TGTGCCAGCAGCTTAGACTGGAGAATCTATGATGGCTACACCTTC.

The chain links TRBV5-6 to TRBJ1-6; D ambiguous. Germline-derived CDR1 and CDR2 are SGHDT and YYEEEE. The CDR3 has 15 amino acids. Trimming took off 4 bases at V and 3 bases at J, with 11 bases between the two ends. The CDR3 DNA reads TGTGCCAGCAGCGGCCGGGATTTCTATAATTCACCCCTCCACTTT. Its protein product is CASSGRDFYNSPLHF.

The rearrangement links TRBV6-1 to TRBJ1-5; D remains ambiguous. The CDR3 contains 14 residues. V was pared by 2 bases and J by 4 bases, with 9 bases between. Germline V lookup: CDR1 MNHNS, CDR2 SASEGT. The CDR3 sequence: CASSEFFSNQPQHF. As DNA, the CDR3 is TGTGCCAGCAGTGAATTCTTTAGTAATCAGCCCCAGCATTTT.

This chain joins TRBV19 and TRBJ1-2; D gene ambiguous. V was trimmed by 0 bases and J by 10 bases, leaving 9 bases between them. The CDR3 has 12 residues. Germline V CDR1 and CDR2: LNHDA, SQIVND (reference sequence). CDR3 sequence (DNA): TGTGCCAGTAGTATAGATCTGGCTCACTACACCTTC. Its translation: CASSIDLAHYTF.

The rearrangement links TRBV18 to TRBJ2-1; 8 bases are shared with TRBD1. This CDR3 has 18 residues. The germline V gene encodes CDR1 KGHSH and CDR2 LQKENI. The trim removed 3 bases at V and 7 bases at J, leaving 17 bases unmatched. The CDR3: CASSPRRLDRAAKNEQFF. CDR3 DNA: TGTGCCAGCTCACCTCGCCGACTGGACAGGGCGGCCAAGAATGAGCAGTTCTTC.

CDR3 in DNA: TGTGCCAGCAGTGTAACGGGGGGGTTTTACAATGAGCAGTTCTTC. Its protein product is CASSVTGGFYNEQFF. The gene calls are TRBV27 and TRBJ2-1; 8 positions match TRBD2. Germline loops: CDR1 MNHEY, CDR2 SMNVEV (reference sequence). V shed 5 bases and J 4 bases; nucleotides not matched to a gene: 7. This CDR3 has 15 residues.

The chain uses TRBV2 and TRBJ2-7, with 7 bases lining up with TRBD2. This CDR3 comprises 11 residues. Unmatched junction bases numbered 7, after V lost 10 bases and J lost 7 bases. CDR1 and CDR2 (germline): SNHLY, FYNNEI. CDR3 residues: CATSGRGEQYF. Written as DNA, the CDR3 is TGTGCCACCTCAGGGCGGGGGGAGCAGTACTTC.